A single sample gave rise to the 24 T cell receptor beta chains below, sequenced in a study of shared clonotypes between healthy human individuals. Using immunoSEQ multiplex PCR, the repertoire was profiled, and TCRdb retains in-frame clones only, with some absent. The profile shows some 2.4 million clones, roughly 93% of them singletons. The sample was naive CD4+ T cells from PBMCs. Regarding subset: CD45RA+ positively selected. These receptors were taken from a man between 18 and 35 years old in good health. Some clones in this sample may be carry-over from other donors' samples.

CDR3 in amino acids: CASSYSRIAGNGYTF. The CDR3, as DNA: TGTGCCAGCAGTTACTCGAGAATCGCAGGGAATGGCTACACCTTC. The chain uses TRBV6-5 and TRBJ1-2; D might be TRBD1 (5 bases). CDR3 length: 15 amino acids. Germline V CDR1 and CDR2: MNHEY, SVGAGI. Trimming pared 0 bases from V and 6 bases from J, leaving 14 bases between.

This clone came up a few times. The chain has TRBV30 and TRBJ1-5; tentatively, D is TRBD1 (5 bases). V shed 0 bases and J shed 2 bases, with 11 bases lying between them. The CDR3 is 15 residues long. Germline loops: CDR1 GTSNPN, CDR2 SVGIG (reference sequence). The CDR3 DNA follows: TGTGCCTGGAGTGTGGGCTCGGGGGGCAATCAGCCCCAGCATTTT. As protein: CAWSVGSGGNQPQHF.

The chain joins TRBV19 to TRBJ2-2, with D possibly TRBD2 on 5 matching bases. Germline-derived CDR1 and CDR2 are LNHDA and SQIVND (reference sequence). The V end was cut by 6 bases, the J end by 3 bases, with 20 bases between. The CDR3 runs 17 residues. The CDR3 sequence is CASSLPRDRGDTGELFF. The CDR3 bases are TGTGCCAGTAGCCTACCCCGGGATAGAGGTGACACCGGGGAGCTGTTTTTT.

This chain uses TRBV9 with TRBJ2-1, with 7 nucleotides matching TRBD2. The V gene's germline CDR1 is SGDLS and CDR2 YYNGEE. This CDR3 has 15 amino acids. V lost 0 bases to trimming and J lost 2 bases; unmatched junction nucleotides: 2. The CDR3 nucleotides read TGTGCCAGCAGCGTAGCGGCGGGAGCCTACAATGAGCAGTTCTTC. Translated: CASSVAAGAYNEQFF.

This chain connects TRBV6-1 to TRBJ2-3; D might be TRBD1 or TRBD2, each matching 5 bases. The CDR3 is 15 amino acids. CDR1 and CDR2 (germline): MNHNS, SASEGT. Trimming removed 4 bases from V and 0 bases from J, with 11 bases in between. The CDR3 here is CASSVGTESTDTQYF. The CDR3 coding sequence is TGTGCCAGCAGTGTCGGGACGGAAAGCACAGATACGCAGTATTTT.

The CDR3 bases are TGCGCCAGCAGCCCGGACAGGGTTGAGCAGTTCTTC. As protein: CASSPDRVEQFF. The gene calls are TRBV5-1 and TRBJ2-1, with 8 positions matching TRBD1. Germline V gene lookup returns CDR1 SGHRS and CDR2 YFSETQ. This CDR3 region has 12 residues. V gave up 4 bases and J gave up 9 bases; unmatched junction bases: 3.

This chain connects TRBV5-4 to TRBJ1-2; the D gene is possibly TRBD1 (6 bases). Germline V gene lookup returns CDR1 SGHNT and CDR2 YYREEE (reference sequence). The V gene lost 3 bases and the J gene lost 3 bases, with 12 bases spanning the gap. The CDR3 totals 14 residues. This CDR3 reads CASSSPRTDYGYTF. DNA for the CDR3: TGTGCCAGCAGCTCGCCCCGGACAGACTATGGCTACACCTTC.

V is TRBV28 and J is TRBJ1-3; TRBD1 aligns across 7 bases. This CDR3 is built from 17 residues. Germline V CDR1 and CDR2: MDHEN, SYDVKM. With V trimmed by 4 bases and J by 5 bases, 14 bases remained unmatched. CDR3 region: CASSSDSGTAIRNTIYF. CDR3 DNA: TGTGCCAGCAGTTCAGACTCAGGGACAGCGATAAGAAACACCATATATTTT.

V is TRBV5-4 and J is TRBJ1-2, with TRBD1 identical over 7 bases. The CDR3 covers 14 residues. Germline CDR1 is SGHNT and CDR2 is YYREEE (reference sequence). With 2 bases clipped from V and 2 bases from J, the junction kept 3 bases outside the gene matches. CDR3 amino acids: CASSFQGGNYGYTF. CDR3 DNA: TGTGCCAGCAGCTTTCAGGGGGGAAACTATGGCTACACCTTC.

The chain recombines TRBV27 with TRBJ2-1, with TRBD2 identical over 7 bases. The CDR3 is 16 amino acids. V lost 1 base to trimming and J lost 7 bases; unmatched junction nucleotides: 10. Germline CDR1 is MNHEY and CDR2 is SMNVEV (reference sequence). The CDR3 DNA reads as TGTGCCAGCAGTTTATATCCGGGAGCGGGAACGAATGAGCAGTTCTTC. It is translated as CASSLYPGAGTNEQFF.

The rearrangement uses TRBV5-8 and TRBJ2-7, with a weak D call TRBD1 (6 bases). Trimming cost V 2 bases and J 2 bases, with 11 bases left between them. The CDR3 loop spans 14 amino acids. Germline loops: CDR1 SGHTS, CDR2 YDEGEE. The CDR3, as DNA: TGTGCCAGCAGCTTCCGGGGACATACCTACGAGCAGTACTTC. Protein sequence: CASSFRGHTYEQYF.

The chain employs TRBV7-6 and TRBJ2-3; 10 nucleotides line up with TRBD1. V was pared by 6 bases and J by 3 bases, with 6 bases of the junction left unmatched. CDR1 SGHVS and CDR2 FNYEAQ come from the germline V gene. This CDR3 is built from 15 residues. The CDR3 sequence: CASSTGTGVTDTQYF. As DNA, the CDR3 is TGTGCCAGCAGTACCGGGACAGGGGTTACAGATACGCAGTATTTT.

The rearrangement uses TRBV7-2 and TRBJ2-5; D not resolved. CDR1 is SGHTA, CDR2 FQGNSA, per germline. V gave up 5 bases and J gave up 5 bases, with 9 bases separating them. This CDR3 is built from 12 residues. CDR3 amino acids: CASSPFSETQYF. CDR3 in DNA: TGTGCCAGCAGCCCCTTTTCTGAGACCCAGTACTTC.

This clone came up once. The gene calls are TRBV7-8 and TRBJ1-5; D uncertain. The germline V and J ends were trimmed by 4 bases and 0 bases, with 10 bases remaining between them. The CDR3 length is 15 residues. Looked up from germline, CDR1 is SGHVS and CDR2 is FQNEAQ. DNA for the CDR3: TGTGCCAGCAGCTCATTCAGGCTTAGCAATCAGCCCCAGCATTTT. The encoded protein is CASSSFRLSNQPQHF.

V and J are TRBV19 and TRBJ2-5; D possibly corresponds to TRBD2 (5 bases). With 5 bases removed from V and 4 bases from J, the gap between germline ends came to 11 bases. The CDR3 has 13 residues. From germline, CDR1 is LNHDA and CDR2 SQIVND (reference sequence). CDR3 sequence (DNA): TGTGCCAGTAGTGCACTAGTTTCAGAGACCCAGTACTTC. Translating gives CASSALVSETQYF. Full variable domain (rest looked up from reference TRBV19 and TRBJ2-5): DGGITQSPKYLFRKEGQNVTLSCEQNLNHDAMYWYRQDPGQGLRLIYYSQIVNDFQKGDIAEGYSVSREKKESFPLTVTSAQKNPTAFYLCASSALVSETQYFGPGTRLLVL.

This chain uses TRBV6-4 with TRBJ1-2, with D maybe TRBD1 (6 bases). There are 13 residues in the CDR3. The V end was cut by 4 bases, the J end by 8 bases, with 14 bases between. In germline, CDR1 is MRHNA, CDR2 SNTAGT. The chain's CDR3 is CASSGTGPAGYTF. DNA for the CDR3: TGTGCCAGCAGTGGTACAGGGCCCGCCGGCTACACCTTC.

The rearrangement links TRBV6-5 to TRBJ2-7; TRBD2 is a possible D gene (6 bases). The CDR3 covers 16 residues. V was pared by 0 bases and J by 2 bases, with 14 bases between. Looked up from germline, CDR1 is MNHEY and CDR2 is SVGAGI. The CDR3 loop is CASSYSTGTGTYEQYF. The CDR3 region has the DNA TGTGCCAGCAGTTACTCGACTGGGACTGGAACCTACGAGCAGTACTTC.

J is TRBJ2-7 and V is TRBV15; possibly TRBD1 for D (5 bases). Germline CDR1 is LNHNV and CDR2 is YYDKDF (reference sequence). This CDR3 spans 13 amino acids. The germline V and J ends were trimmed by 3 bases and 3 bases, with 9 bases remaining between them. The CDR3, as DNA: TGTGCCACCAGCAGCGCAGGGATCTACGAGCAGTACTTC. This gives the protein CATSSAGIYEQYF.

This chain links TRBV10-2 with TRBJ1-3; D is uncertain. The germline CDR1 and CDR2 sequences are WSHSY and SAAADI. Trimming took off 7 bases at V and 0 bases at J, with 16 bases between the two ends. The CDR3 runs 16 residues. CDR3 loop: CASTARQPFSGNTIYF. CDR3 coding DNA: TGCGCCAGCACGGCCAGGCAGCCCTTCTCTGGAAACACCATATATTTT.

The V and J genes are TRBV25-1 and TRBJ2-5; D is unclear. The germline gives CDR1 MGHDK, CDR2 SYGVNS. V lost 3 bases and J 2 bases, leaving 4 bases between the germline ends. This CDR3 is 12 amino acids long. The CDR3 coding sequence is TGTGCCAGCAGTGACAGGCAAGAGACCCAGTACTTC. Translating it yields CASSDRQETQYF. The whole variable domain, filled in from reference TRBV25-1 and TRBJ2-5, reads EADIYQTPRYLVIGTGKKITLECSQTMGHDKMYWYQQDPGMELHLIHYSYGVNSTEKGDLSSESTVSRIRTEHFPLTLESARPSHTSQYLCASSDRQETQYFGPGTRLLVL.

The genes are TRBV28 and TRBJ2-2, with no clear D. The CDR3 consists of 15 residues. V was cut by 5 bases and J by 2 bases, with 12 bases left in between. Germline CDR1 MDHEN, CDR2 SYDVKM. CDR3 nucleotide sequence: TGTGCCAGCAGTCCTTGGGTCCCTAACACCGGGGAGCTGTTTTTT. Translated, it gives CASSPWVPNTGELFF.

This chain uses TRBV5-1 with TRBJ1-6; tentatively, D is TRBD1 (5 bases). Germline assignment: CDR1 SGHRS and CDR2 YFSETQ. The CDR3 consists of 14 residues. Trimming left V 0 bases short and J 10 bases short, with 11 bases between. The CDR3 DNA is TGCGCCAGCAGCTTGGTGGGGGGTGAGTCACCCCTCCACTTT. Its translation: CASSLVGGESPLHF.

In this sample, this clone turned up once. The chain links TRBV6-1 to TRBJ2-7; tentatively, D is TRBD2 (6 bases). The CDR3 consists of 12 residues. The germline CDR1 and CDR2 sequences are MNHNS and SASEGT. The germline V and J ends were trimmed by 4 bases and 6 bases, with 10 bases remaining between them. The CDR3, as DNA: TGTGCCAGCAGTGCCTCCGGGAGCGAGCAGTACTTC. It is translated as CASSASGSEQYF.

The chain employs TRBV2 and TRBJ2-3; tentative D call: TRBD2 (6 bases). The CDR3 length is 14 residues. The V end lost 3 bases, the J end lost 2 bases, and 9 bases lay between the germline ends. Germline values: CDR1 SNHLY, CDR2 FYNNEI. CDR3 nucleotides: TGTGCCAGCAGTGACGGGGGTAACACAGATACGCAGTATTTT. This translates into CASSDGGNTDTQYF.